This T cell receptor (beta chain) is from a study of graft-versus-host responses after intestinal transplantation (dated by TCRdb to about 2021). General notes on the study: The transplants that recipients got were multivisceral, liver-intestinal, or isolated intestinal. Every recipient was given anti-thymocyte globulin induction, then maintenance tacrolimus and steroids for 3 to 4 years. After intestinal transplantation, graft-versus-host and host-versus-graft alloreactive T cell clones in the graft, circulation and bone marrow were tracked using bulk TCR-beta CDR3 sequencing. To identify alloreactive clones, pre-transplant mixed lymphocyte reaction products were sequenced and then compared with unstimulated pre-transplant donor and recipient T cells. The cohort enrolled about two dozen intestinal transplant recipients, one of whom was a retransplant, and a few patients without pretransplant specimens were excluded. Donor T cell macrochimerism was defined as a peak of at least 4% donor T cells among recipient peripheral blood mononuclear cells. Instead of going to the commercial service, samples from a few later patients were sequenced in-house on an Illumina MiSeq and processed with MiXCR.

This clone has a single count. The antigen this receptor binds is unknown. No base quality values were provided; no much bigger clone lies one nucleotide off. The CDR1 and CDR2 encoded by the germline V gene are SGHDT and YYEEEE. Its CDR3 holds 14 amino acids, cysteine through phenylalanine. Only the CDR3 part of the read is kept: 42 bases, read in frame from the first base. Trimming takes 0 bases from V and 1 base from J, and the germline ends sit 7 bases apart. General study outcomes and caveats: The relatively low number and heterogeneity of intestinal transplant patients limited the conclusions. GvH clones turned up in recipient bone marrow, with some appearing earlier in ileal mucosa or blood, a pattern consistent with an intestinal mucosal origin. Peak levels of circulating GvH clones were associated with declines in HvG clones early after transplant. High GvH to HvG T cell clonal ratios were observed in the allografts of patients with donor T cell macrochimerism.

To prepare the library, the immunoSEQ multiplex PCR assay was applied. For most patients, genomic DNA was isolated using the Qiagen DNeasy Blood and Tissue Kit and was shipped frozen to Adaptive Biotechnologies for TCR sequencing. Adaptive Biotechnologies carried out high-throughput TCR-beta CDR3 sequencing of genomic DNA for most patients. Turning to the authors' computational methods: TCR sequencing data for roughly 20 patients were retrieved from Adaptive's ImmunoSEQ software; a few other patients were processed with MiXCR and VDJtools. To correct CD4 versus CD8 sorting errors, any sequence found in both subsets at a frequency ratio below 5:1 was removed. CDR3 nucleotide sequences shared between donor and recipient were removed because their origin could not be assigned. To be classed as alloreactive, a clone needed at least 2-fold expansion over unstimulated cells and a minimum CFSE-low frequency of 0.002% (template counts) or 0.001% (read counts). A clone was considered mappable if detected in the sequenced pre-transplant spleen, lymph node, or MLR CFSE-low populations of the donor or recipient. Cumulative frequency of alloreactive clones was calculated as a percentage of all sequences weighted by copy number. TCRdb re-hosts the immuneACCESS table, in-frame sequences only. Its copies lack some clones; in the studies checked, an unresolved V gene accounts for under half of them, and the cause for the rest is not known. V and J calls plus clone size are reproduced from that table; the DNA served to infer D and trimming. For this sample the table gives around 25,000 clones, of which 82% were detected only once. 0.65% to 0.85% of the sample is taken by the ten largest.

In the paper's terms, the time point label means: cells obtained before transplantation from donor or recipient. CD3+CD4+ and CD3+CD8+ populations were FACS-sorted from unstimulated pre-transplant donor and recipient cells taken from spleen or lymph nodes. This TCR derives from a human donor who received an intestinal transplant. Recombination connected TRBV5-6 to TRBJ1-1; TRBD1 is possibly the D segment (5 matching bases). This sample comprised unstimulated CD4+ T cells sorted from spleen or lymph node cells, obtained before intestinal transplant. The DNA reads as follows: TGTGCCAGCAGCTTGGGCAGGGAGAACACTGAAGCTTTCTTT. Its coded protein is CASSLGRENTEAFF.